This entry is about one T cell receptor (beta chain). Antigen specificity is unknown. The record originates from a study of T cells in Graves' hyperthyroidism and ophthalmopathy. The study, taken as a whole, reports: Ophthalmopathy and stable hyperthyroidism were told apart by a 13 V-J model.

Using RNA transcripts as the source, TCR beta CDR3 regions were amplified. Using the HTBI primer set, a first-round RT-PCR was run on the TCR CDR3. TCRdb processed the multiplex PCR reads anew with MiXCR; each CDR3 protein has one entry. The sample has hundreds of thousands of distinct CDR3 sequences; over 20% are singletons. This receptor was taken from a man aged 25-40 years with Graves' ophthalmopathy. Sequencing input: blood.

CDR3 DNA sequence: TGTGCCACCGGGACAGCTGGGGGCTACACCTTC. This encodes CATGTAGGYTF. The chain carries TRBV27 and TRBJ1-2; 7 bases match TRBD1. V lost 10 bases, J lost 8 bases, and 7 bases stayed unmatched. The CDR3 sequence is 11 residues long. Per germline, CDR1 MNHEY and CDR2 SMNVEV (reference sequence).